The next 31 T cell receptor beta chains were all read from a single sample in a study of blood T cell repertoires in COVID-19. Sequenced by immunoSEQ multiplex PCR; TCRdb stores in-frame clones only, minus some. The sample includes 230,000 or so clones, about 90% of them seen just once. Material for sequencing was PBMCs or T cells enriched from blood (not recorded which). These receptors all come from a woman between 45 and 65 years old with acute COVID-19.

This chain joins TRBV28 and TRBJ1-5; 7 bases fit TRBD1. CDR3 length: 15 amino acids. The germline V gene has CDR1 MDHEN and CDR2 SYDVKM. Trimming cost V 7 bases and J 2 bases; bases outside gene matches: 8. CDR3 residues: CASIPTDRGNQPQHF. In DNA form, the CDR3 reads TGTGCCAGCATTCCGACCGACAGGGGCAATCAGCCCCAGCATTTT.

CDR3 loop: CASSLVGGVDNSPLHF. As DNA, the CDR3 is TGTGCCAGCAGCTTAGTCGGGGGGGTAGACAATTCACCCCTCCACTTT. V and J are TRBV11-2 and TRBJ1-6; the D gene is possibly TRBD1 (5 bases). Trimming cost V 1 base and J 7 bases, with 14 bases left between them. The CDR3 consists of 16 residues. CDR1 and CDR2 (germline): SGHAT, FQNNGV.

This clone has only one observation. The CDR3 region has the DNA TGTGCCAGCAGTGGGACAGGGACCTATAATTCACCCCTCCACTTT. It yields the protein CASSGTGTYNSPLHF. V gene TRBV2 combines with J gene TRBJ1-6; 8 bases match TRBD1. Trimming cost V 4 bases and J 2 bases; bases outside gene matches: 1. The CDR3 is 15 amino acids. CDR1 is SNHLY and CDR2 is FYNNEI in the germline V gene.

The rearrangement uses TRBV7-9 and TRBJ2-7; 7 bases are a match to TRBD1. The CDR3 covers 14 residues. With 5 bases clipped from V and 4 bases from J, the junction kept 8 bases outside the gene matches. Germline V CDR1 and CDR2: SEHNR, FQNEAQ (reference sequence). The CDR3: CASSRTGTDYEQYF. The CDR3 DNA is TGTGCCAGCAGCCGTACCGGGACAGATTACGAGCAGTACTTC. Supplemented by reference TRBV7-9 and TRBJ2-7, the full variable domain reads DTGVSQNPRHKITKRGQNVTFRCDPISEHNRLYWYRQTLGQGPEFLTYFQNEAQLEKSRLLSDRFSAERPKGSFSTLEIQRTEQGDSAMYLCASSRTGTDYEQYFGPGTRLTVT.

V gene TRBV30 combines with J gene TRBJ2-1; 9 bases agree with TRBD2. The CDR3 loop spans 14 amino acids. V gave up 8 bases and J gave up 8 bases; unmatched junction bases: 13. In germline, CDR1 is GTSNPN, CDR2 SVGIG (reference sequence). This CDR3 is CAAPGTSSPHEQFF. DNA for the CDR3: TGTGCCGCCCCGGGGACTAGCTCCCCCCATGAGCAGTTCTTC.

The CDR3 DNA reads as TGTGCCAGCACTGCGACAGGGGGCAACACTGAAGCTTTCTTT. Protein: CASTATGGNTEAFF. The chain joins TRBV28 to TRBJ1-1; 10 nucleotides line up with TRBD1. Germline V lookup: CDR1 MDHEN, CDR2 SYDVKM. The CDR3 is 14 amino acids. Trimming at V came to 7 bases and at J to 2 bases, leaving 4 bases not matched to a gene.

The chain carries TRBV7-9 and TRBJ1-2; D possibly corresponds to TRBD1 (5 bases). This CDR3 has 13 residues. The ends were cut back, 5 bases at V and 1 base at J, with 8 bases in the middle. Germline V gene lookup returns CDR1 SEHNR and CDR2 FQNEAQ (reference sequence). The CDR3 loop is CASSPQVNYGYTF. The CDR3 DNA sequence: TGTGCCAGCAGCCCACAGGTTAACTATGGCTACACCTTC.

The chain couples TRBV6-4 to TRBJ2-2, with TRBD2 identical over 12 bases. Unmatched junction bases numbered 3, after V lost 6 bases and J lost 7 bases. This CDR3 region has 14 residues. Germline V gene lookup returns CDR1 MRHNA and CDR2 SNTAGT. The CDR3 here is CASRLAGGNGELFF. CDR3 bases: TGTGCCAGCAGACTAGCGGGAGGTAACGGGGAGCTGTTTTTT.

V gene TRBV28 combines with J gene TRBJ2-5; 10 bases align to TRBD1. Germline V gives CDR1 MDHEN, CDR2 SYDVKM. With 2 bases clipped from V and 5 bases from J, the junction kept 8 bases outside the gene matches. CDR3 size: 16 residues. CDR3 bases: TGTGCCAGCAGTTTAATAATCGGGACAGGGGCCGAGACCCAGTACTTC. As protein: CASSLIIGTGAETQYF.

The J gene is TRBJ1-3, the V gene TRBV27; 9 nucleotides line up with TRBD1. Germline CDR1 MNHEY, CDR2 SMNVEV (reference sequence). V trimming: 2 bases; J trimming: 4 bases; junction bases outside the gene matches: 6. The CDR3 runs 16 residues. CDR3 loop: CASSLGTGQAGNTIYF. CDR3 coding DNA: TGTGCCAGCAGTTTAGGGACAGGGCAGGCGGGAAACACCATATATTTT.

This sequence joins TRBV7-2 and TRBJ2-1; D unresolved. Trimming took off 1 base at V and 3 bases at J, with 7 bases between the two ends. This CDR3 region has 14 residues. CDR1 SGHTA and CDR2 FQGNSA come from the germline V gene. In DNA, the CDR3 is TGTGCCAGCAGCTTAGAACCGGTCTACAATGAGCAGTTCTTC. It is translated as CASSLEPVYNEQFF.

The chain joins TRBV4-1 to TRBJ1-5; D ambiguous. CDR3 size: 15 residues. V gave up 0 bases and J gave up 1 base, with 7 bases separating them. The V gene's germline CDR1 is MGHRA and CDR2 YSYEKL. For the CDR3, the DNA is TGCGCCAGCAGCCAAGATCCCAGAAGCAATCAGCCCCAGCATTTT. This encodes CASSQDPRSNQPQHF.

The rearrangement uses TRBV6-5 and TRBJ2-1, with 13 bases identical to TRBD2. In germline, CDR1 is MNHEY, CDR2 SVGAGI. After removal of 4 bases from V and 7 bases from J, the junction contained 4 bases not matched to a gene. The CDR3 length is 15 residues. CDR3 bases: TGTGCCAGCAGTTGGGGGACTAGCGGGAAGAATGAGCAGTTCTTC. Its translation: CASSWGTSGKNEQFF.

The chain has TRBV18 and TRBJ1-1; a possible D gene is TRBD1 (5 bases). Trimming took 6 bases from V and 1 from J, leaving 15 bases between them. CDR1 and CDR2 from the germline V gene are KGHSH and LQKENI. The CDR3 has 15 residues. In nucleotides, the CDR3 is TGTGCCAGCTCGGAGGGGCACACTTGGAACACTGAAGCTTTCTTT. It codes for CASSEGHTWNTEAFF.

V and J are TRBV19 and TRBJ1-5; the match to TRBD1 covers 8 bases. V trimming: 7 bases; J trimming: 7 bases; junction bases outside the gene matches: 3. The V gene's germline CDR1 is LNHDA and CDR2 SQIVND (reference sequence). The CDR3 runs 12 residues. The CDR3 loop reads CASTDRGQPQHF. The CDR3 nucleotides read TGTGCCAGTACCGACAGGGGCCAGCCCCAGCATTTT.

V gene TRBV4-2 combines with J gene TRBJ1-1; D perhaps matches TRBD1 (6 bases). CDR3 length equals 14 residues. The V and J ends lost 4 bases and 7 bases respectively, with 16 bases between them. CDR1 is LGHNA, CDR2 YNFKEQ, per germline. The CDR3 reads CASSPRGYLGEAFF. CDR3 in DNA: TGTGCCAGCAGCCCTAGGGGGTATCTCGGTGAAGCTTTCTTT.

The chain uses TRBV6-6 and TRBJ2-3; 10 nucleotides line up with TRBD2. CDR3 size: 13 residues. Germline V gene sequence: CDR1 MNHNY, CDR2 SVGAGI (reference sequence). This CDR3 is CAGTSASTDTQYF. For the CDR3, the DNA is TGTGCTGGGACTAGCGCCTCCACAGATACGCAGTATTTT.

Concerning this clone itself: Different DNA sequences within this sample yield the same CDR3. CDR3: CASSSQGNQPQHF. The CDR3 region has the DNA TGTGCCAGCAGCTCTCAGGGAAATCAGCCCCAGCATTTT. The chain joins TRBV7-2 to TRBJ1-5, with TRBD1 as a possible D gene (5 bases). Germline CDR1 is SGHTA and CDR2 is FQGNSA. The CDR3 extends over 13 amino acids. The V gene lost 4 bases and the J gene lost 4 bases, with 8 bases spanning the gap. Based on the CDR3 plus reference TRBV7-2 and TRBJ1-5, the full variable domain is GAGVSQSPSNKVTEKGKDVELRCDPISGHTALYWYRQSLGQGLEFLIYFQGNSAPDKSGLPSDRFSAERTGGSVSTLTIQRTQQEDSAVYLCASSSQGNQPQHFGDGTRLSIL.

This chain links TRBV30 with TRBJ2-1; D is possibly TRBD1 (6 bases). The V gene lost 0 bases and the J gene lost 5 bases, with 14 bases spanning the gap. The CDR3 is 15 residues long. CDR1 is GTSNPN and CDR2 is SVGIG in the germline V gene (reference sequence). Written as DNA, the CDR3 is TGTGCCTGGAGTGTACACTCAGGGGCCAACAATGAGCAGTTCTTC. This encodes CAWSVHSGANNEQFF.

The rearrangement joins TRBV6-4 to TRBJ2-2; possibly TRBD1 for D (5 bases). Looked up from germline, CDR1 is MRHNA and CDR2 is SNTAGT. Trimming stripped 4 bases from V and 7 bases from J, with 10 bases between. CDR3 length equals 13 residues. CDR3: CASSGQGGGELFF. In nucleotides, the CDR3 is TGTGCCAGCAGTGGGCAGGGCGGCGGGGAGCTGTTTTTT.

This chain uses TRBV28 with TRBJ2-2; TRBD1 matches at 8 bases. The CDR3 runs 14 residues. CDR1 and CDR2 (germline): MDHEN, SYDVKM. Germline trimming cut 2 bases from V and 6 bases from J; bases unmatched to any gene: 2. This CDR3 is CASSLTGGPGELFF. The CDR3 nucleotides are TGTGCCAGCAGTTTAACAGGGGGACCCGGGGAGCTGTTTTTT.

This chain uses TRBV5-6 with TRBJ1-5, with no clear D. V was trimmed by 4 bases and J by 10 bases, leaving 12 bases between them. CDR3 length: 12 residues. The V gene's germline CDR1 is SGHDT and CDR2 YYEEEE. CDR3 protein: CASSRGRNPQHF. The CDR3 DNA is TGTGCCAGCAGCCGCGGGAGGAATCCCCAGCATTTT. Full variable domain (remainder filled in from reference TRBV5-6 and TRBJ1-5): DAGVTQSPTHLIKTRGQQVTLRCSPKSGHDTVSWYQQALGQGPQFIFQYYEEEERQRGNFPDRFSGHQFPNYSSELNVNALLLGDSALYLCASSRGRNPQHFGDGTRLSIL.

The rearrangement uses TRBV18 and TRBJ1-2; no definite D call. Germline loops: CDR1 KGHSH, CDR2 LQKENI. The CDR3 is made up of 13 amino acids. V lost 3 bases, J lost 7 bases, and 12 bases lay in between. The CDR3 sequence: CASSPPTRFGYTF. The CDR3 DNA reads as TGTGCCAGCTCACCCCCGACAAGGTTTGGCTACACCTTC.

A few counts support this clone. The genes are TRBV3-1 (or the pseudogene TRBV3-2) and TRBJ1-1, with D uncertain. This CDR3 has 15 amino acids. The ends were cut back, 4 bases at V and 6 bases at J, with 18 bases in the middle. The germline V gene has CDR1 LGHDT and CDR2 YNNKEL (reference sequence). CDR3 in amino acids: CASSLTLSGSPEAFF. Here the CDR3 DNA reads TGTGCCAGCAGCCTAACTCTGTCGGGATCCCCTGAAGCTTTCTTT.

This chain connects TRBV2 to TRBJ1-1; weak D call: TRBD1 (5 bases). V was clipped by 8 bases and J by 0 bases, with 10 bases between them. CDR1 is SNHLY, CDR2 FYNNEI, per germline. The CDR3 contains 13 residues. The CDR3 loop is CASFPDMNTEAFF. In nucleotides, the CDR3 is TGTGCCAGCTTTCCGGACATGAACACTGAAGCTTTCTTT.

The chain couples TRBV7-6 to TRBJ2-3; a weak D match, TRBD2 (6 bases). This CDR3 comprises 15 residues. The V gene lost 8 bases and the J gene lost 2 bases, with 17 bases spanning the gap. Germline CDR1 is SGHVS and CDR2 is FNYEAQ. This CDR3 reads CASGGMGGFTDTQYF. The CDR3 bases are TGTGCCAGCGGGGGTATGGGAGGCTTCACAGATACGCAGTATTTT. Using reference TRBV7-6 and TRBJ2-3 for the parts outside the CDR3, the full variable domain is GAGVSQSPRYKVTKRGQDVALRCDPISGHVSLYWYRQALGQGPEFLTYFNYEAQQDKSGLPNDRFSAERPEGSISTLTIQRTEQRDSAMYRCASGGMGGFTDTQYFGPGTRLTVL.

V usage is TRBV28 and J usage is TRBJ2-3; TRBD2 matches 8 bases. Germline loops: CDR1 MDHEN, CDR2 SYDVKM. The CDR3 runs 15 residues. The trim removed 10 bases at V and 3 bases at J, leaving 12 bases unmatched. The CDR3: CATAPSTSGTDTQYF. Here the CDR3 DNA reads TGTGCCACCGCACCCTCCACTAGCGGTACAGATACGCAGTATTTT.

The rearrangement joins TRBV5-1 to TRBJ2-7; 10 bases fit TRBD2. CDR3 length: 15 residues. V lost 3 bases, J lost 1 base, and 4 bases stayed unmatched. From germline, CDR1 is SGHRS and CDR2 YFSETQ. CDR3 bases: TGCGCCAGCAGCTGGACTAGCGGTCCTTCCTACGAGCAGTACTTC. It is translated as CASSWTSGPSYEQYF.

V is TRBV15 and J is TRBJ1-5, with 8 bases aligning to TRBD1. Germline V gene sequence: CDR1 LNHNV, CDR2 YYDKDF (reference sequence). Trimming at V came to 6 bases and at J to 6 bases, leaving 7 bases not matched to a gene. CDR3 length equals 14 residues. Here the CDR3 DNA reads TGTGCCACCAGTCCCTCAGGGGGCGGTCAGCCCCAGCATTTT. It is translated as CATSPSGGGQPQHF.

The chain uses TRBV5-6 and TRBJ2-7; the match to TRBD2 covers 14 bases. The ends lost 1 base at V and 3 bases at J; junction bases unmatched: 9. The CDR3 length is 18 residues. Per the germline V gene, CDR1 is SGHDT and CDR2 is YYEEEE. The CDR3 DNA reads TGTGCCAGCAGCTTGTTAGGGACTAGCGGGAGTAGGTTCTACGAGCAGTACTTC. Translation gives CASSLLGTSGSRFYEQYF.

This clone showed up just a few times. The chain is built from TRBV27 and TRBJ2-1; 8 nucleotides line up with TRBD1. The CDR3 runs to 17 residues. The V and J ends lost 3 bases and 5 bases, in that order; junction bases with no gene match: 12. The germline V gene has CDR1 MNHEY and CDR2 SMNVEV (reference sequence). CDR3 nucleotides: TGTGCCAGCAGTTTTATCGGGTGGGACAGGCCTCACAATGAGCAGTTCTTC. Protein sequence: CASSFIGWDRPHNEQFF.